This TCR beta chain is drawn from a study of cytomegalovirus exposure and HLA in healthy donors. A multiplex PCR was run with 60 Vbeta primers and 13 Jbeta primers. Sequenced by immunoSEQ multiplex PCR; TCRdb stores in-frame clones only, minus some. The sample holds 200,000 or so clones, more than 70% seen once. Germline V gene data show CDR1 as SGDLS and CDR2 as YYNGEE. The V gene end was trimmed by 3 bases and the J gene end by 4 bases; junction bases not matched to a gene: 6. This CDR3 comprises 15 residues. The source material was PBMCs. The V call is TRBV9, the J call TRBJ2-7; 11 bases map to TRBD1. The source of this sequence is a boy aged 5-17 years in good health and CMV-seronegative. CDR3 sequence reads: CASSAGQGAPYEQYF. Here the CDR3 DNA reads TGTGCCAGCAGCGCCGGACAGGGGGCTCCATACGAGCAGTACTTC. Full variable domain (missing parts from reference TRBV9 and TRBJ2-7): DSGVTQTPKHLITATGQRVTLRCSPRSGDLSVYWYQQSLDQGLQFLIQYYNGEERAKGNILERFSAQQFPDLHSELNLSSLELGDSALYFCASSAGQGAPYEQYFGPGTRLTVT.